This T cell receptor beta chain was captured in a study of blood T cells in healthy people across ages. Background on the study: Template switching captured about one barcoded beta molecule per two T cells.

With 0 bases clipped from V and 6 bases from J, the junction kept 9 bases outside the gene matches. CDR3 length: 15 amino acids. The germline V gene has CDR1 DFQATT and CDR2 SNEGSKA (reference sequence). About this clonotype itself: Its antigen is still unknown.

Findings of the study overall: Observed TCR beta diversity showed a strong correlation with the percentage of naive T cells as measured by flow cytometry. A greater number of naive CD4+ cells and higher diversity distinguished long-lived donors from aged donors.

A J-beta primer mix and a sample-barcoded 5' primer were used in a second PCR of about 7 to 12 cycles. Sequencing yielded, for each sample, at least 2.5 million paired-end reads carrying CDR3. Each CDR3 protein gets one entry after TCRdb re-called the 5' RACE reads with MiXCR. The sample lists around 1.5 million distinct CDR3 sequences; around 55% were seen once. The sequence came from a man younger than 30 in good health. Sequencing was carried out using blood. This chain joins TRBV20-1 and TRBJ2-3, with 7 bases matching TRBD2. For the CDR3, the DNA is TGCAGTGCTAGAGATAGCGGGCTCCAGCAGGATACGCAGTATTTT. It codes for CSARDSGLQQDTQYF.